Listed below are T cell receptor beta chains from one sample, sequenced in a study of cytomegalovirus exposure and HLA in healthy donors. Produced via immunoSEQ multiplex PCR; TCRdb's table is partial and in-frame only. The top ten hold approximately 0.22% of the sample, which has about 120,000 clones, 65% to 85% seen once. The sequencing input was PBMCs. These receptors were obtained from a man aged 50 or older in good health and CMV-seronegative. Both conserved end residues are part of each CDR3. The D gene is left open where the match is weak. Expanded clones get a size class; other rows say once, few or many, or leave the size out.

-,-,TRBV19,TRBJ2-2,TGTGCCAGTACCCCCCAGGGGACGGCCGGGGAGCTGTTTTTT,CASTPQGTAGELFF
once,TRBD1,TRBV5-1,TRBJ2-7,TGCGCCAGCAGCTGGACAGGAGGTGGGCGCTACGAGCAGTACTTC,CASSWTGGGRYEQYF
once,TRBD2,TRBV18,TRBJ2-4,TGTGCCAGCTCACCGGGGGGACCGGGACTAGCGGGAGGTAGAAACATTCAGTACTTC,CASSPGGPGLAGGRNIQYF
-,-,TRBV7-2,TRBJ2-1,TGTGCCAGCAGCTTAGCAAGGGGTTCCTACAATGAGCAGTTCTTC,CASSLARGSYNEQFF
-,-,TRBV28,TRBJ1-1,TGTGCCAGCAGTTCCCAGGGAAAGGGAAGATTGGGAACTGAAGCTTTCTTT,CASSSQGKGRLGTEAFF
few,-,TRBV25-1,TRBJ2-4,TGTGCCAGCAGTGAATCGGGAAACATTCAGTACTTC,CASSESGNIQYF
-,-,TRBV5-1,TRBJ1-4,TGCGCCAGCAGCTTGGACAGTCTTGGGGAAAAACTGTTTTTT,CASSLDSLGEKLFF
-,TRBD2,TRBV10-2,TRBJ2-1,TGCGCCAGCAGGGGGGGGGTGTCGAGGGGCTACAATGAGCAGTTCTTC,CASRGGVSRGYNEQFF
-,-,TRBV28,TRBJ2-5,TGTGCCAGCAGTTTTAGCATCCCCCAGGGGCCAGAGACCCAGTACTTC,CASSFSIPQGPETQYF
-,-,TRBV10-3,TRBJ1-2,TGTGCCATCAGTGTAGGACAGCGGAACTATGGCTACACCTTC,CAISVGQRNYGYTF
-,-,TRBV6-5,TRBJ1-2,TGTGCCAGCAGTGAAGCGCTTCTTCGGGGCTACACCTTC,CASSEALLRGYTF
-,TRBD2,TRBV7-3,TRBJ2-3,TGTGCCAGCAGCCCCACGCCCAGCGGGGGACTTACAGATACGCAGTATTTT,CASSPTPSGGLTDTQYF
-,-,TRBV9,TRBJ2-2,TGTGCCAGCAGCAGGGCGGGCCTGGACACCGGGGAGCTGTTTTTT,CASSRAGLDTGELFF
-,-,TRBV4-3,TRBJ2-7,TGCGCCAGCAGCCAAGGTCAGGGTACCCCCTACGAGCAGTACTTC,CASSQGQGTPYEQYF
-,-,TRBV7-8,TRBJ1-6,TGTGCCAGCAGCTTAGGGGCGGGGAACTCACCCCTCCACTTT,CASSLGAGNSPLHF
-,TRBD1,TRBV27,TRBJ1-1,TGTGCCAGCAGGAGGATCACCGAAGGGGGCTGGAGGACTGAAGCTTTCTTT,CASRRITEGGWRTEAFF
-,-,TRBV4-3,TRBJ1-1,TGCGCCAGCAGCCAAGATCCTCGGAGCGGGTCTGAAGCTTTCTTT,CASSQDPRSGSEAFF
few,TRBD1,TRBV6-4,TRBJ2-6,TGTGCCAGCACAAGACAGGGTGGCTCTGGGGCCAACGTCCTGACTTTC,CASTRQGGSGANVLTF
-,TRBD1,TRBV27,TRBJ2-7,TGTGCCAGCAGTTCCGACAGGGCCCTTTACGAGCAGTCCTTC,CASSSDRALYEQSF
-,TRBD2,TRBV4-3,TRBJ2-1,TGCGCCAGCAGCCAAGTAGGGAGCGGGAGTGGCAATGAGCAGTTCTTC,CASSQVGSGSGNEQFF
-,-,TRBV12-1,TRBJ2-7,TGTGCCAGCAGCTTAAGTCTCAGTGGGACAGGCCCGACCGGACCCTCCTACGAGCAGTACTTC,CASSLSLSGTGPTGPSYEQYF
-,TRBD1,TRBV28,TRBJ1-1,TGTGCCAGCAGACCCTGGGGACAGGGACTTAACACTGAAGCTTTCTTT,CASRPWGQGLNTEAFF
-,TRBD2,TRBV5-6,TRBJ2-3,TGTGCCAGCAGCTTGGTGCTAGCGGGAGGATCAGATACGCAGTATTTT,CASSLVLAGGSDTQYF
-,-,TRBV5-5,TRBJ1-6,TGTGCCAGCAGCTTTGGGAGCTCCTATAATTCACCCCTCCACTTT,CASSFGSSYNSPLHF
once,TRBD1,TRBV7-2,TRBJ2-1,TGTGCCAGCAGCCCCAGGGGGCCGGGCAATGAGCAGTTCTTC,CASSPRGPGNEQFF
-,TRBD2,TRBV18,TRBJ2-7,TGTGCCAGCTTAACTTCAGCGGGAGGGCCGAGGTACGAGCAGTACTTC,CASLTSAGGPRYEQYF
-,-,TRBV4-3,TRBJ1-1,TGCGCCAGCAGCCAAGGCTTGGGACAACCCCGCACTGAAGCTTTCTTT,CASSQGLGQPRTEAFF
-,-,TRBV5-4,TRBJ1-2,TGTGCCAGCAGCTTTAGTGGGGGAGGGGGCTACACCTTC,CASSFSGGGGYTF
-,TRBD1,TRBV4-3,TRBJ1-2,TGCGCCAGCAGCCAAAGTACAGGGGAGGCCTATGGCTACACCTTC,CASSQSTGEAYGYTF
-,-,TRBV30,TRBJ1-5,TGTGCCTGGAGTGTACAATGGGACGGGGGGCCCCAGCATTTT,CAWSVQWDGGPQHF
once,-,TRBV29-1,TRBJ1-2,TGCAGCGTTGCTGACTCCCAGGGGTTTACTAACTATGGCTACACCTTC,CSVADSQGFTNYGYTF
-,-,TRBV5-4,TRBJ2-2,TGTGCCAGCAGCTTCGGGGAAGACACCGGGGAGCTGTTTTTT,CASSFGEDTGELFF
-,-,TRBV18,TRBJ2-1,TGTGCCAGCTCCCCCAAAAATGAGCAGTTCTTC,CASSPKNEQFF
-,-,TRBV30,TRBJ2-3,TGTGCCTTACGCCTTACAGTTCCCCTGCCAGATACGCAGTATTTT,CALRLTVPLPDTQYF
-,-,TRBV28,TRBJ2-7,TGTGCCAGCCTTGAGGAGAGGAGCTCCTACGAGCAGTACTTC,CASLEERSSYEQYF
-,-,TRBV29-1,TRBJ1-1,TGCAGCGTCCAAGACAGACAGAACACTGAAGCTTTCTTT,CSVQDRQNTEAFF
-,TRBD1,TRBV6-5,TRBJ2-7,TGTGCCAGCACACATGGGACAGGGGGACACGAGCAGTACTTC,CASTHGTGGHEQYF
-,TRBD2,TRBV5-6,TRBJ2-7,TGCGCCAGCAGCAAACTAGCGGGAGTCGACGAGCAGTACTTC,CASSKLAGVDEQYF
-,-,TRBV5-4,TRBJ1-1,TGTGCCAGCAGCAAGCTTGGGCACAGGGATACAGCTGAAGCTTTCTTT,CASSKLGHRDTAEAFF
few,TRBD1,TRBV28,TRBJ2-2,TGTGCCAGCAGGCCACCGAGACAGGGCACTGCCGGGGAGCTGTTTTTT,CASRPPRQGTAGELFF
-,TRBD1,TRBV6-5,TRBJ1-2,TGTGCCAGCAGTTACTCGACAGGGGGAGGCTACACCTTC,CASSYSTGGGYTF
-,TRBD1,TRBV28,TRBJ1-1,TGTGCCAGCAGTTGGGACAGGTCTTATATGAACACTGAAGCTTTCTTT,CASSWDRSYMNTEAFF
few,TRBD1,TRBV7-8,TRBJ2-1,TGTGCCAGCAGGGCCGGGGACAGGGCCCGCTTTAGCTCCTACAATGAGCAGTTCTTC,CASRAGDRARFSSYNEQFF
-,TRBD1,TRBV4-3,TRBJ2-2,TGCGCCAGCAGCCACAGACAGGGAAACACCGGGGAGCTGTTTTTT,CASSHRQGNTGELFF
-,-,TRBV7-9,TRBJ2-3,TGTGCCAGCAGACAACAGGGTGATACGCAGTATTTT,CASRQQGDTQYF
-,TRBD2,TRBV9,TRBJ2-1,TGTGCCAGCAGCCCGAGCCCCGGGACTAGCTTGTTCTTC,CASSPSPGTSLFF
-,TRBD2,TRBV14,TRBJ2-1,TGTGCCTCCTCCGGGACTAGGGGTGGGGAGCAGTTCTTC,CASSGTRGGEQFF
few,TRBD2,TRBV10-3,TRBJ2-2,TGTGCCATCAGCTTAGCGGGAGGGAAGAGCGGGGAGCTGTTTTTT,CAISLAGGKSGELFF
-,-,TRBV9,TRBJ1-2,TGTGCCAGCAGCGTAGGCGGGGGACCCCTAGCTAACTATGGCTACACCTTC,CASSVGGGPLANYGYTF
-,TRBD1,TRBV5-1,TRBJ2-7,TGCGCCAGCAGCTTGGAGGGGACAGTCTTCTACGAGCAGTACTTC,CASSLEGTVFYEQYF
-,TRBD1,TRBV6-4,TRBJ2-5,TGTGCCAGCAGTGAACGACAGGGTAAAGGGGAGACCCAGTACTTC,CASSERQGKGETQYF
-,-,TRBV13,TRBJ1-5,TGTGCCAGCAGCTTAAAGGGGGATCCTCAGCCCCAGCATTTT,CASSLKGDPQPQHF